Described below is a single T cell receptor beta chain sequence and its context. These data belong to a study of blood T cell repertoires in COVID-19. At the level of the study: Italy, Spain and the United States were the sources of the convalescent and acute COVID-19 samples. The cDNA or gDNA used as material had been derived from T cells, B-cell-depleted T cells, or PBMCs.

Original data processing: Estimation of nucleated cell counts was performed using reference gene primer amplification. Libraries were prepared by immunoSEQ multiplex PCR; TCRdb keeps only in-frame clonotypes and omits some of them. V and J calls and clone size are copied from that table; D and trimming were computed from the DNA. The repertoire consists of about 230,000 clones, with around 85% occurring once and the leading ten covering roughly 3.3%. Participants had their cohort set by participant-reported clinical history. Trimming took 4 bases from V and 2 from J; bases not matched to a gene: 8. The CDR3 contains 16 residues. The germline CDR1 and CDR2 sequences are LGHNA and YSLEER.

This chain uses TRBV4-3 with TRBJ1-2, with 9 nucleotides matching TRBD1. The receptor was derived from a woman in her forties or fifties in a cohort exposed to, infected with or recovered from COVID-19 (not recorded which). Material for sequencing was PBMCs or T cells enriched from blood (not recorded which). Here the CDR3 reads CASSRSTGTGNYGYTF. The CDR3 bases are TGCGCCAGCAGCCGATCGACCGGGACAGGGAACTATGGCTACACCTTC.